This is a list of T cell receptor beta chains from one sample in a study of T cells expressing NK-cell markers. TCRdb re-called the 5' RACE reads, yielding one record per CDR3 amino acid sequence without DNA. The table lists around 550,000 distinct CDR3 sequences. The source material was blood T cells: a sorted CD56 or NKG2C T cell subset, CD4+ or CD8+ T cells, or bulk PBMC T cells (not recorded which). The receptors come from a man younger than 35 in good health. Both conserved end residues are part of each CDR3. Each record gives: V gene, J gene, CDR3 protein.

>TRBV12-3/TRBV12-4|TRBJ1-1
CASSLDRGPWNTEAFF
>TRBV24-1|TRBJ1-5
CATSEPSTGSNQPQHF
>TRBV5-6|TRBJ2-4
CASSLFTAAKNIQYF
>TRBV7-6|TRBJ2-3
CASSLQQPDTQYF
>TRBV24-1|TRBJ2-1
CATSDPGKDASSYNEQFF
>TRBV20-1|TRBJ2-3
CSANIASDTQYF
>TRBV12-3/TRBV12-4|TRBJ2-7
CASSLAGVDQYF
>TRBV20-1|TRBJ2-3
CSVPRGQADTQYF
>TRBV30|TRBJ2-1
CAWTMGENEQFF
>TRBV14|TRBJ2-3
CASSPWDQITDTQYF
>TRBV29-1|TRBJ2-7
CSVGAGNEQYF
>TRBV20-1|TRBJ1-6
CSARDQGDTSPLHF
>TRBV6-5|TRBJ1-4
CASSLISRVGPNEKLFF
>TRBV24-1|TRBJ2-4
CATSAGQPRGNIQYF
>TRBV27|TRBJ1-1
CASSGGWTEAFF
>TRBV27|TRBJ1-6
CASSLEGIGNSPLHF
>TRBV29-1|TRBJ1-1
CSAPEGMNTEAFF
>TRBV28|TRBJ2-7
CASSFSRRQGEYEQYF
>TRBV28|TRBJ2-3
CASSPLGTQGGTDTQYF
>TRBV5-1|TRBJ2-1
CASSARDRTDEQFF
>TRBV12-3/TRBV12-4|TRBJ2-1
CASRMGLTYNEQFF
>TRBV28|TRBJ2-1
CASTPVVGSYNEQFF
>TRBV3-1|TRBJ2-3
CASSQGTGLYF
>TRBV7-2|TRBJ2-1
CASSSGGPRYNEQFF
>TRBV12-3/TRBV12-4|TRBJ1-2
CASSYSSAGLGYTF
>TRBV29-1|TRBJ2-7
CSVEEARVGYEQYF
>TRBV4-3|TRBJ1-1
CASSQNQGGDEAFF
>TRBV5-1|TRBJ1-3
CASSSTGETRNTIYF
>TRBV7-3|TRBJ2-3
CASSSVPTDTQYF
>TRBV6-2/TRBV6-3|TRBJ2-7
CASSSRDTAYEQYF
>TRBV24-1|TRBJ2-1
CATSDLHRGLAGGYNEQFF
>TRBV12-3/TRBV12-4|TRBJ2-5
CASSPTGIRETQYF
>TRBV5-1|TRBJ2-1
CASSLEQVVEQFF
>TRBV12-3/TRBV12-4|TRBJ2-2
CASSNPSGQGLRTGELFF
>TRBV2|TRBJ1-2
CASNGQDRGIGYTF
>TRBV5-5|TRBJ1-2
CASSSQQGSSGYTF
>TRBV29-1|TRBJ2-1
CSGGHRRWQFF
>TRBV6-2/TRBV6-3|TRBJ2-1
CASSGPAGGIEQFF
>TRBV7-2|TRBJ2-3
CASSEMGVRTDTQYF
>TRBV28|TRBJ2-5
CASSLISGTQYF
>TRBV5-5|TRBJ1-5
CASSPRQFRNQPQHF
>TRBV7-2|TRBJ2-3
CASSLTGTLDTQYF
>TRBV29-1|TRBJ1-2
CSGGTALYGYTF
>TRBV27|TRBJ2-3
CASSLLTGQGTGADTQYF
>TRBV5-1|TRBJ2-7
CASSWGGLSSYEQYF